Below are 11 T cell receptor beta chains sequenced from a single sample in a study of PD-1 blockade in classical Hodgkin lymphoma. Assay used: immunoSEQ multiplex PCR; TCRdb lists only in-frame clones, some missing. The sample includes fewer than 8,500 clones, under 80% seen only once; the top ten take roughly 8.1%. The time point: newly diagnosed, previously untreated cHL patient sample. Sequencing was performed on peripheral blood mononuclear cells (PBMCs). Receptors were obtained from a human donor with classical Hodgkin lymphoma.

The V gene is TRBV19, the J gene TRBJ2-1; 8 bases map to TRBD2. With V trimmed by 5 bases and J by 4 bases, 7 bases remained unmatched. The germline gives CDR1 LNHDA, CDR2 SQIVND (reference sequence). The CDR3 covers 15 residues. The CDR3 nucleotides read TGTGCCAGTAGTTGGAGCGGGAGTGTTTACAATGAGCAGTTCTTC. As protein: CASSWSGSVYNEQFF.

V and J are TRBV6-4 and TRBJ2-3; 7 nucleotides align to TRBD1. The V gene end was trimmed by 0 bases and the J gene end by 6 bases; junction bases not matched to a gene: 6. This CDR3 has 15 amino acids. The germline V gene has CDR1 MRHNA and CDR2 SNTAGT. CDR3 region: CASSDSTTGLDTQYF. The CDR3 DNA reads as TGTGCCAGCAGTGACTCCACGACAGGGTTGGATACGCAGTATTTT.

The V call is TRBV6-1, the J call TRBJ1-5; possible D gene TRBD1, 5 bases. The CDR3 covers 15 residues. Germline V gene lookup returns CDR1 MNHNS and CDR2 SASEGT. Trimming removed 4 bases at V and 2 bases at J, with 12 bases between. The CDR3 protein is CASSGGTPGNQPQHF. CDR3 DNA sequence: TGTGCCAGCAGTGGCGGGACCCCGGGCAATCAGCCCCAGCATTTT.

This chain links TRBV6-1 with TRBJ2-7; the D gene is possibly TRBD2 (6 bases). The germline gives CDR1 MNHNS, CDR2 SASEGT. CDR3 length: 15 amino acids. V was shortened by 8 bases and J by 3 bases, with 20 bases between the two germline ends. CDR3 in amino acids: CASGRDFPSNYEQYF. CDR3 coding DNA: TGTGCCAGCGGGCGGGACTTCCCCTCGAACTACGAGCAGTACTTC.

For the CDR3, the DNA is TGTGCCAGCAGCTTAGTTACTAGCGGCAACACAGATACGCAGTATTTT. This encodes CASSLVTSGNTDTQYF. The chain joins TRBV7-8 to TRBJ2-3; 8 bases line up with TRBD2. J gave up 2 bases and V 1 base, and 5 bases lay outside the gene matches. Per germline, CDR1 SGHVS and CDR2 FQNEAQ. The CDR3 is 16 amino acids.

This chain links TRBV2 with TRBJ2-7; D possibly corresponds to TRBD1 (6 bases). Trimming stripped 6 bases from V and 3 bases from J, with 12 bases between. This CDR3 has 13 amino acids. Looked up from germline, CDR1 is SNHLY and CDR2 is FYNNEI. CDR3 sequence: CASRGTLVYEQYF. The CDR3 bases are TGTGCCAGCAGGGGGACACTAGTCTACGAGCAGTACTTC.

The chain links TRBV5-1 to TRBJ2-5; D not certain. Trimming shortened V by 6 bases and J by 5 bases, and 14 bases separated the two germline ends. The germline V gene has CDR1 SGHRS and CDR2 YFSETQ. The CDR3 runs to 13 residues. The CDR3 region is CASKSEVGETQYF. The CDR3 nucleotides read TGCGCCAGCAAGTCAGAGGTAGGGGAGACCCAGTACTTC.

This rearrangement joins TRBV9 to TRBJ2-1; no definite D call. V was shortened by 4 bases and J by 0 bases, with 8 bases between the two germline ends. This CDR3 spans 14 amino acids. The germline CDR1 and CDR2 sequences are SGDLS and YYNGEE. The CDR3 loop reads CASSPTSSYNEQFF. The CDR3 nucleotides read TGTGCCAGCAGCCCTACCAGCTCCTACAATGAGCAGTTCTTC.

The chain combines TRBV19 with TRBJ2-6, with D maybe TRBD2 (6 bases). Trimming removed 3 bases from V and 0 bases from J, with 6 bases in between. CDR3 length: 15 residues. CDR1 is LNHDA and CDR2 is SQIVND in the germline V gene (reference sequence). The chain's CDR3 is CASSIGGSGANVLTF. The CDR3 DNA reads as TGTGCCAGTAGTATCGGGGGCTCTGGGGCCAACGTCCTGACTTTC.

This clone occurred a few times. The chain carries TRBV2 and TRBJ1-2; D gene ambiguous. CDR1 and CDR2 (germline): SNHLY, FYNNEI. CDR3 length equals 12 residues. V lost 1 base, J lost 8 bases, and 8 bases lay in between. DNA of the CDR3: TGTGCCAGCAGTGAAGAGTCGCCGGGCTACACCTTC. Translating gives CASSEESPGYTF.

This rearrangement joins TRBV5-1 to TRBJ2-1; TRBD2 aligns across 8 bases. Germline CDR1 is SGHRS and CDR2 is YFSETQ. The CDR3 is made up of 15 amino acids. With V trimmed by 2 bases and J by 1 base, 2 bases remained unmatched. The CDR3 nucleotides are TGCGCCAGCAGCTTTTCTAGCGGGTCCTACAATGAGCAGTTCTTC. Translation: CASSFSSGSYNEQFF.